These T cell receptor beta chains were read from a single sample in a study of blood T cell repertoires in COVID-19. Profiled with immunoSEQ multiplex PCR; TCRdb holds only in-frame clones, not every one. The repertoire holds about 120,000 clones, with roughly 84% as singletons. The specimen sequenced was PBMCs or T cells enriched from blood (not recorded which). These receptors were collected from a woman aged 25 to 45 who had recovered from COVID-19. The CDR3 runs from the conserved cysteine through the conserved F or W. The D gene is left open where the match is weak. Clone size is given for some rows only: seen once, a few or many times, or a class if the clone is expanded.

D	size	V	J	DNA	CDR3
-	-	TRBV7-9	TRBJ1-6	TGTGCCAGCGACTTTGGGGGGAAGGATTCACCCCTCCACTTT	CASDFGGKDSPLHF
-	-	TRBV29-1	TRBJ1-1	TGCAGCGTCTACGGGGGACTCGAGGGGTTGGCTGAAGCTTTCTTT	CSVYGGLEGLAEAFF
-	once	TRBV12-3/TRBV12-4	TRBJ2-2	TGTGCCAGCGGGGGGAGGCCAACCGGGGAGCTGTTTTTT	CASGGRPTGELFF
-	once	TRBV4-1	TRBJ2-1	TGCGCCAGCAGCTACCCCCCCCGGGGGAAGGTCTACAATGAGCAGTTCTTC	CASSYPPRGKVYNEQFF
-	-	TRBV28	TRBJ2-1	TGTGCCAGCAGTAGTAGCGGTCTGAAGTTCTTC	CASSSSGLKFF
-	-	TRBV5-1	TRBJ1-1	TGCGCCAGCAGGTACTCGACAGAGCCGGCTTTCTTT	CASRYSTEPAFF
-	-	TRBV29-1	TRBJ1-1	TGCAGCGTTCCCCGCGGGTCCTTGAACACTGAAGCTTTCTTT	CSVPRGSLNTEAFF
TRBD1	-	TRBV5-1	TRBJ1-1	TGCGCCAGCAGCCCCTTGTTGGGACCTGACAGGGTCTTT	CASSPLLGPDRVF
-	few	TRBV30	TRBJ2-5	TGTGCCTGGAGCGGCGACAGGCGGAAGACCCAGTACTTC	CAWSGDRRKTQYF
TRBD1	-	TRBV6-1	TRBJ2-1	TGTGCCAGCAGTGCACAGGGGGCCAGCTCCTACAATGAGCAGTTCTTC	CASSAQGASSYNEQFF
-	-	TRBV4-1	TRBJ2-3	TGCGCCAGCAGCCAAGACGCTGGGCTTGGCTACACAGATACGCAGTATTTT	CASSQDAGLGYTDTQYF
TRBD1	-	TRBV15	TRBJ1-3	TGTGCCACCAGCAGGGACAGGTGGAACACCATATATTTT	CATSRDRWNTIYF
TRBD1	-	TRBV28	TRBJ1-6	TGTGCCAGCAGTTTTTACAGGGGCCGGTCACCCCTCCACTTT	CASSFYRGRSPLHF
TRBD2	-	TRBV5-5	TRBJ2-1	TGTGCCAGCAGCCTCTTGGGGGGGACGACCTCCTACAATGAGCAGTTCTTC	CASSLLGGTTSYNEQFF
-	-	TRBV19	TRBJ2-2	TGTGCCAGTAATCAGGGTGGCAGTACCGGGGAGCTGTTTTTT	CASNQGGSTGELFF
-	-	TRBV30	TRBJ1-6	TGTGCCTGGAGTGGAGACAGCCAAAATTCACCCCTCCACTTT	CAWSGDSQNSPLHF
-	-	TRBV6-2/TRBV6-3	TRBJ1-6	TGTGCCAGCAGTTACTGGACATCCGCGAATTCACCCCTCCACTTT	CASSYWTSANSPLHF
TRBD2	-	TRBV3-1/TRBV3-2	TRBJ2-1	TGTGCCAGCAGCCAAGTTTGGGGGACTAGCGGCAATGAGCAGTTCTTC	CASSQVWGTSGNEQFF
TRBD2	-	TRBV19	TRBJ2-1	TGTGCCAGTAGTCCCATAGCGGGAGGTAGAAATGAGCAGTTCTTC	CASSPIAGGRNEQFF
TRBD1	-	TRBV27	TRBJ1-2	TGTGCCAGCAGTTTATCCGGGACAGGGAACTATGGCTACACCTTC	CASSLSGTGNYGYTF
-	-	TRBV7-9	TRBJ2-2	TGTGCCAGCAGCTGGGTACGGGGTACCGGGGAGCTGTTTTTT	CASSWVRGTGELFF
-	-	TRBV15	TRBJ2-7	TGTGCCACCAGCAGAGATCGATCGGGCTACGAGCAGTACTTC	CATSRDRSGYEQYF
-	-	TRBV7-2	TRBJ1-2	TGTGCCAGCAGCATAAGCACAGGGAATCCCTATGGCTACACCTTC	CASSISTGNPYGYTF
-	-	TRBV5-3	TRBJ2-3	TGTGCCAGAAGCTTGACACGGCTAGCGCATAGCACAGATACGCAGTATTTT	CARSLTRLAHSTDTQYF
TRBD1	-	TRBV3-1/TRBV3-2	TRBJ1-6	TGTGCCAGCAGCCTGACCGGACAGGGCTATAATTCACCCCTCCACTTT	CASSLTGQGYNSPLHF
TRBD1	-	TRBV28	TRBJ1-2	TGTGCCAGCAGTTTATTGTGGCAGGGGGCGAGGGGCTACACCTTC	CASSLLWQGARGYTF
-	-	TRBV4-1	TRBJ2-1	TGCGCCAGCAGCCAAGCAGGGACAAGAGTCCATGAGCAGTTCTTC	CASSQAGTRVHEQFF
TRBD1	-	TRBV30	TRBJ1-6	TGTGCCTGGGGGACAGTAAGTTCACCCCTCCACTTT	CAWGTVSSPLHF
TRBD1	-	TRBV5-8	TRBJ2-5	TGTGCCAGCAGCGATGGGACAGGTTGGGTCCTGGAGACCCAGTACTTC	CASSDGTGWVLETQYF
-	-	TRBV3-1/TRBV3-2	TRBJ2-4	TGTGCCAGCAGCGACTGGCTAGCCAAAAACATTCAGTACTTC	CASSDWLAKNIQYF
-	-	TRBV30	TRBJ1-4	TGTGCCTGGAGTGTCCGGGAAAAACTGTTTTTT	CAWSVREKLFF
-	once	TRBV19	TRBJ2-1	TGTGCCAGTAGTACACGAGGCAATGAGCAGTTCTTC	CASSTRGNEQFF
-	-	TRBV4-3	TRBJ1-2	TGCGCCAGCAGCCGGACAGTCGATACTAACTATGGCTACACCTTC	CASSRTVDTNYGYTF
TRBD2	few	TRBV4-2	TRBJ2-7	TGTGCCAGCAGCCTTAGGGCCTCGGGACTAGCGGGGGCCTACGAGCAGTACTTC	CASSLRASGLAGAYEQYF
TRBD2	-	TRBV7-3	TRBJ2-5	TGTGCCAGCAGCTTACGCGGGAGACTTTACCAAGAGACCCAGTACTTC	CASSLRGRLYQETQYF
TRBD2	once	TRBV7-9	TRBJ2-5	TGTGCCAGCAGCTTAGGATGGAGCGGGAGGGCCGTAGAAGAGACCCAGTACTTC	CASSLGWSGRAVEETQYF
-	-	TRBV12-3/TRBV12-4	TRBJ2-1	TGTGCCAGCAGTTTCGCGGACTACAATGAGCAGTTCTTC	CASSFADYNEQFF
-	few	TRBV28	TRBJ2-3	TGTGCCGTCCTTGCCGGAGAAAGAGATACGCAGTATTTT	CAVLAGERDTQYF
-	-	TRBV5-1	TRBJ2-5	TGCGCCAGCAGCTCCGGGACTTCCACCGGGACCCAGTACTTC	CASSSGTSTGTQYF
TRBD2	-	TRBV30	TRBJ2-1	TGTGCCTGGACCTGGACTAGCGGGACACCCCAGGAGCAGTTCTTC	CAWTWTSGTPQEQFF
-	once	TRBV7-9	TRBJ1-1	TGTGCCAGCAGCTGGGGAGACACTGAAGCTTTCTTT	CASSWGDTEAFF
-	-	TRBV19	TRBJ2-1	TGTGCCAGTAGTATGTGGGGGGGACAATACAATGAGCAGTTCTTC	CASSMWGGQYNEQFF
TRBD2	-	TRBV6-4	TRBJ2-1	TGTGCCAGCAGTCCGGGACTAGCGGGAACCGATGAGCAGTTCTTC	CASSPGLAGTDEQFF
TRBD1	-	TRBV3-1/TRBV3-2	TRBJ1-5	TGTGCCAGCAGCCGACAGGGTCCTATGGAGCCCCAGCATTTT	CASSRQGPMEPQHF
TRBD1	-	TRBV9	TRBJ2-1	TGTGCCAGCAGCGCTTACAGGGGTGAGCAGTTCTTC	CASSAYRGEQFF
-	-	TRBV5-1	TRBJ1-2	TGCGCCAGCAGCTTCCCGGGGAACTATGGCTACACCTTC	CASSFPGNYGYTF
-	-	TRBV14	TRBJ2-7	TGTGCCAGCAGTCGCGTGTCCTACGAGCAGTACTTC	CASSRVSYEQYF
-	-	TRBV30	TRBJ1-6	TGTGCCTGGAGTGTAATCGGGGGAAATTCACCCCTCCACTTT	CAWSVIGGNSPLHF
-	many	TRBV19	TRBJ1-6	TGTGCCAGTAGTACTCCTACAGGGAGGGGAAGTTCACCCCTCCACTTT	CASSTPTGRGSSPLHF
TRBD1	few	TRBV5-4	TRBJ2-3	TGTGCCAGCAAACCCTCGGGACAGGGGACAGATACGCAGTATTTT	CASKPSGQGTDTQYF
TRBD1	-	TRBV24-1	TRBJ1-2	TGTGCCACCGGACAGGGGGATGGCTACACCTTC	CATGQGDGYTF
TRBD2	-	TRBV7-9	TRBJ2-5	TGTGCCAGCAGCTTATGGTCTAGCGGGAGAATGTACCAAGAGACCCAGTACTTC	CASSLWSSGRMYQETQYF
-	-	TRBV5-1	TRBJ1-1	TGCGCCAGCAGCTTGGATGCAGGGGCATCTAACACTGAAGCTTTCTTT	CASSLDAGASNTEAFF
-	-	TRBV30	TRBJ1-5	TGTGCCTGGAGTCCCACGGGGTATGGGGTTATAGGCAATCAGCCCCAGCATTTT	CAWSPTGYGVIGNQPQHF
TRBD2	-	TRBV9	TRBJ2-7	TGTGCCAGCAGCAAGGGACTAGCGGGAACCAACGAGCAGTACTTC	CASSKGLAGTNEQYF
-	-	TRBV28	TRBJ1-6	TGTGCCAGCAGTTTGTGGGGCCCTCATTCACCCCTCCACTTT	CASSLWGPHSPLHF
-	-	TRBV19	TRBJ1-2	TGTGCCAGTAGTATCCCACGACTCCACGGCTACACCTTC	CASSIPRLHGYTF
TRBD2	few	TRBV10-3	TRBJ2-3	TGTGCCATCCGGACTAGCGGGAGTGGGACAGATACGCAGTATTTT	CAIRTSGSGTDTQYF